Listed here is a single T cell receptor beta chain. Original processing methods: Amplifying reference gene primers gave estimates of nucleated cell counts. Sequenced by immunoSEQ multiplex PCR; TCRdb stores in-frame clones only, minus some. The DNA gave D and trimming, while V, J and clone size come from that table. The sample shows under 250,000 clones, 84% of them seen only once. This entry belongs to a study of blood T cell repertoires in COVID-19. Study information: Both acute and convalescent COVID-19 samples were obtained from the United States, Italy and Spain. PBMCs, B-cell-depleted T cells, or T cells provided the cDNA or gDNA that made up the material.

In germline, CDR1 is SNHLY, CDR2 FYNNEI. This CDR3 has 15 amino acids. The ends lost 4 bases at V and 3 bases at J; junction bases unmatched: 3. The specimen sequenced was peripheral blood. This chain joins TRBV2 and TRBJ2-3; 11 bases match TRBD2. The receptor's source is a human donor in a cohort sampled during active COVID-19. CDR3 sequence reads: CASSVTSGSTDTQYF. The CDR3 DNA sequence: TGTGCCAGCAGTGTCACTAGCGGGAGTACAGATACGCAGTATTTT.